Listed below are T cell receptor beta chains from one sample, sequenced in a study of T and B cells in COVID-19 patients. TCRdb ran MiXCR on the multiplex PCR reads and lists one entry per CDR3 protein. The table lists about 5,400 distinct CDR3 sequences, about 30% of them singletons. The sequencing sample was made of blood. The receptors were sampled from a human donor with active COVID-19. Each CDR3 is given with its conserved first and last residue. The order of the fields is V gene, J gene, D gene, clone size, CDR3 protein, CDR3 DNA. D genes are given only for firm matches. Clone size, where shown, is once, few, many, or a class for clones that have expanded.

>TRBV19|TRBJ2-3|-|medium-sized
CASSMARTDTQYF
TGTGCCAGTAGTATGGCCAGAACAGATACGCAGTATTTT
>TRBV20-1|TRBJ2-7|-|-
CSATDPKGGYEQYF
TGCAGTGCTACGGACCCAAAAGGCGGCTACGAGCAGTACTTC
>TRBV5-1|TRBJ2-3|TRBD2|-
CASSLGLAGGGTDTQYF
TGCGCCAGCAGCTTGGGGCTAGCGGGAGGAGGGACAGATACGCAGTATTTT
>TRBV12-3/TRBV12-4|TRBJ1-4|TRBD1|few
CASSFDRGVEKLFF
TGTGCCAGCAGTTTTGACAGGGGAGTTGAAAAACTGTTTTTT
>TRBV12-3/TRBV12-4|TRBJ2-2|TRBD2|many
CASSFGLAGGEVGELFF
TGTGCCAGCAGTTTTGGGTTGGCGGGAGGGGAAGTCGGGGAGCTGTTTTTT
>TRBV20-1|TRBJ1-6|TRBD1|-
CSAKKGTDYNSPLHF
TGCAGTGCAAAAAAAGGGACAGATTATAATTCACCCCTCCACTTT
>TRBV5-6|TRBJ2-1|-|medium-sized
CASSLVTGFPFF
TGTGCCAGCAGCTTGGTGACTGGATTCCCATTCTTC
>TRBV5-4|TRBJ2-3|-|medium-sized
CASSLPGVTDTQYF
TGTGCCAGCAGCTTGCCCGGGGTGACAGATACGCAGTATTTT
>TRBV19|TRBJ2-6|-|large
CASAHFSGANVLTF
TGTGCCAGTGCACATTTCTCTGGGGCCAACGTCCTGACTTTC
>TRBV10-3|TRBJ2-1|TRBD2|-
CAISERTSGSYNEQFF
TGTGCCATCAGTGAGCGGACTAGCGGATCCTACAATGAGCAGTTCTTC
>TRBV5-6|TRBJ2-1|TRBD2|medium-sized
CASSLRAGNYYNEQFF
TGTGCCAGCAGCTTGCGAGCGGGAAATTACTACAATGAGCAGTTCTTC
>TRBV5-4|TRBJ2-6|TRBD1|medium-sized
CASTGQGSTGANVLTF
TGTGCCAGCACGGGACAGGGAAGCACTGGGGCCAACGTCCTGACTTTC
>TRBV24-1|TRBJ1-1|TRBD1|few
CATQPGQGNTEAFF
TGTGCCACCCAGCCGGGACAGGGGAACACTGAAGCTTTCTTT
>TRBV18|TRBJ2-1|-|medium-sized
CASSPREAYNEQFF
TGTGCCAGCTCACCGCGGGAAGCCTACAATGAGCAGTTCTTC
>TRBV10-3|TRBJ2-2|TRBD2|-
CAISELAGTGELFF
TGTGCCATCAGTGAACTAGCGGGCACCGGGGAGCTGTTTTTT
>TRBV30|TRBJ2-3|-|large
CAWRLGIRDTQYF
TGTGCCTGGAGGCTGGGGATCAGGGATACGCAGTATTTT
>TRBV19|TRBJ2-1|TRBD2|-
CASSPSGSHNEQFF
TGTGCCAGTAGCCCTAGCGGGTCCCACAATGAGCAGTTCTTC
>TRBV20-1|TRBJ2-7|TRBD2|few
CSAREPSGAYEQYF
TGCAGTGCTAGAGAGCCTAGCGGGGCCTACGAGCAGTACTTC